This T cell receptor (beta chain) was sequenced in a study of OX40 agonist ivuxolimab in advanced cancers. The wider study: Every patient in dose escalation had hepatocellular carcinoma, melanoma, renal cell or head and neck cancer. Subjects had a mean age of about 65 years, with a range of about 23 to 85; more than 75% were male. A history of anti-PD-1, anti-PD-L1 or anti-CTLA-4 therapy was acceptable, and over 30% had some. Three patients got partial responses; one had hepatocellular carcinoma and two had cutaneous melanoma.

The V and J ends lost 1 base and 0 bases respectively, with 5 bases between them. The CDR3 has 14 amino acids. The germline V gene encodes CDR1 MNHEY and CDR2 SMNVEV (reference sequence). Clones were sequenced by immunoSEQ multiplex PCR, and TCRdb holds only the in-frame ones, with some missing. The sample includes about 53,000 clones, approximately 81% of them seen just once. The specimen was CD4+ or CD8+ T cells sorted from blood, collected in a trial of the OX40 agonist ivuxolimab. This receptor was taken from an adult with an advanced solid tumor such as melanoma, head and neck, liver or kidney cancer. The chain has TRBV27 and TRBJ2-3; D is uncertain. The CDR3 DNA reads TGTGCCAGCAGTTTATGGACCAGCACAGATACGCAGTATTTT. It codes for CASSLWTSTDTQYF.